This T cell receptor beta chain was sequenced during a study of early T cells in non-severe SARS-CoV-2 infection. Findings and caveats of the study: Matching results from VDJdb favored anti-spike CD8 responses, leaving private and CD4 specificities undetected.

Trimming removed 2 bases at V and 8 bases at J, with 17 bases between. The CDR3 covers 15 residues. Germline loops: CDR1 ENHRY, CDR2 SYGVKD. The table lists this clonotype with many counts. Its antigen is not known. TCRdb processed the 5' RACE reads anew with MiXCR; each CDR3 protein has one entry. This sample has approximately 69,000 distinct CDR3 sequences, with over 10% found just once. This receptor was taken from an adult who was a healthcare worker with PCR-confirmed SARS-CoV-2 infection or an uninfected control (not recorded which). Sequenced material: whole blood, taken at baseline. This chain links TRBV10-3 with TRBJ2-3; D call uncertain. CDR3 loop: CAISEGPGLTSTQYF. CDR3 nucleotide sequence: TGTGCCATCAGTGAGGGACCGGGTCTGACGAGTACGCAGTATTTT.